One sample yielded the 19 T cell receptor beta chains listed below, sequenced in a study of T-cell reconstitution after alpha-beta-depleted transplantation in children listed by TCRdb under 2016. The library was generated by PCR. The sample was run on an Illumina HiSeq 2500. TCR libraries were prepared with molecular barcoding, using unique molecular identifiers to normalize TCRbeta repertoire quantification. TCRdb passed the public sequencing reads through fastp at Q25 and MiXCR, retaining productive beta sequences. Merged by CDR3 protein, the rows form single entries marked with the most common genes and DNA. The sample table records 490,000 or so distinct CDR3 sequences; 10% of these occur just once. The ten largest clones take up about 2.1% of the sample. The sample's treatment or condition label, decoded: allogeneic hematopoietic cell transplantation with graft depleted of TCRalphabeta T cells and CD19 B cells.

The material sequenced was PBMCs, taken before TCRalphabeta/CD19-depleted stem cell transplant. All receptors come from a child aged 2-15 years with inherited bone marrow failure, due to receive a stem cell transplant.

This clonotype was found many times. This chain links TRBV3-1 with TRBJ2-1; D might be TRBD1 or TRBD2, each matching 6 bases. The CDR3 is made up of 17 amino acids. Trimming removed 2 bases from V and 8 bases from J, with 22 bases in between. Germline assignment: CDR1 LGHDT and CDR2 YNNKEL (reference sequence). The CDR3 region is CASSQRGSQGFLDEQFF. The CDR3 nucleotides read TGTGCCAGCAGCCAACGGGGGAGCCAGGGGTTTTTGGATGAGCAGTTCTTC.

This clonotype has a count of ten or more. V is TRBV12-3 or TRBV12-4 and J is TRBJ2-2, with 10 bases lining up with TRBD2. The CDR3 covers 15 residues. Trimming at V came to 8 bases and at J to 3 bases, leaving 6 bases not matched to a gene. As DNA, the CDR3 is TGTGCCAGCGGACAACTAGCGGGACACACCGGGGAGCTGTTTTTT. Translation: CASGQLAGHTGELFF.

This clonotype was recorded at least ten times. Germline is not matched at one junction end, which may reflect a read error. The chain is built from TRBV15 and TRBJ1-1; D not resolved. The CDR3 is 13 amino acids. Germline CDR1 reads LNHNV; CDR2 reads YYDKDF (reference sequence). CDR3 DNA: TGTGCCACCAGCGCTACAAAAAACAATGAAGCTTTCTTT. It translates to CATSATKNNEAFF.

This clonotype was picked up many times. The chain recombines TRBV20-1 with TRBJ1-2; 7 bases line up with TRBD1. Germline assignment: CDR1 DFQATT and CDR2 SNEGSKA (reference sequence). Unmatched junction bases numbered 8, after V lost 8 bases and J lost 8 bases. The CDR3 runs 11 residues. The CDR3 coding sequence is TGCAGTACCACATTCAGGGGGGGCTACACCTTC. Translation: CSTTFRGGYTF.

The chain recombines TRBV12-3 or TRBV12-4 with TRBJ1-2; 7 bases map to TRBD1. J gave up 8 bases and V 6 bases, and 9 bases lay outside the gene matches. The CDR3 is made up of 13 amino acids. Here the CDR3 DNA reads TGTGCCAGCAGCTATTCAGGGGGAAACGGCTACACCTTC. The encoded protein is CASSYSGGNGYTF.

Ten or more counts support this clonotype. The chain is built from TRBV20-1 and TRBJ2-5; TRBD2 matches 7 bases. Germline CDR1 reads DFQATT; CDR2 reads SNEGSKA (reference sequence). Unmatched junction bases numbered 2, after V lost 0 bases and J lost 4 bases. The CDR3 has 13 amino acids. The CDR3 reads CSARDGGGETQYF. CDR3 nucleotides: TGCAGTGCTAGAGATGGGGGGGGAGAGACCCAGTACTTC.

The V gene is TRBV19, the J gene TRBJ2-2; D remains unclear. V lost 10 bases to trimming and J lost 4 bases, with 7 bases between them. The CDR3 extends over 11 amino acids. CDR1 is LNHDA, CDR2 SQIVND, per germline (reference sequence). This chain's CDR3 is CATTSTGELFF. CDR3 in DNA: TGTGCCACCACCTCCACCGGGGAGCTGTTTTTT. The full variable domain, its missing parts supplied by reference TRBV19 and TRBJ2-2, is DGGITQSPKYLFRKEGQNVTLSCEQNLNHDAMYWYRQDPGQGLRLIYYSQIVNDFQKGDIAEGYSVSREKKESFPLTVTSAQKNPTAFYLCATTSTGELFFGEGSRLTVL.

This clonotype appeared a single time. A much larger clone differs by one base, so this may be a read error. The chain has TRBV7-9 and TRBJ2-3; no definite D call. The CDR3 has 15 amino acids. Germline-derived CDR1 and CDR2 are SEHNR and FQNEAQ (reference sequence). The DNA of the CDR3 is TGTGCCAGCAGATCGTTGGGCGGAAGCATAGATACGCAGTATTTT. Translated, it gives CASRSLGGSIDTQYF.

This clonotype was counted ten times or more. The chain uses TRBV5-1 and TRBJ2-7; the match to TRBD1 covers 7 bases. The CDR3 runs 14 residues. The V gene end was trimmed by 3 bases and the J gene end by 9 bases; junction bases not matched to a gene: 12. Germline CDR1 and CDR2: SGHRS and YFSETQ. Here the CDR3 DNA reads TGCGCCAGCAGCTCCGGGACAGTCGGCTCCGGGCAGTACTTC. Translated: CASSSGTVGSGQYF. Variable domain in full (rest from reference TRBV5-1 and TRBJ2-7): KAGVTQTPRYLIKTRGQQVTLSCSPISGHRSVSWYQQTPGQGLQFLFEYFSETQRNKGNFPGRFSGRQFSNSRSEMNVSTLELGDSALYLCASSSGTVGSGQYFGPGTRLTVT.

This clonotype was detected only a few times. This chain uses TRBV4-1 with TRBJ2-7; TRBD2 aligns across 9 bases. CDR1 and CDR2 (germline): MGHRA, YSYEKL. CDR3 size: 15 residues. The ends lost 4 bases at V and 2 bases at J; junction bases unmatched: 6. CDR3 bases: TGCGCCAGCAGCCCCAATAGCGGGGGTACCTACGAGCAGTACTTC. This translates into CASSPNSGGTYEQYF.

This clonotype was recorded at least ten times. A read error may produce the germline difference seen at one junction end. V and J are TRBV7-2 and TRBJ2-2, with no clear D. CDR1 is SGHTA, CDR2 FQGNSA, per germline. The CDR3 totals 13 residues. The CDR3 loop reads CASGPSNIGELFF. Written as DNA, the CDR3 is TGTGCCAGCGGACCATCGAACATCGGGGAGCTGTTTTTT.

This clonotype was picked up many times. The DNA of the CDR3 is TGTGCCAGCAGCCCGCCTCCTAGCGTGGCTACCCAGTACTTC. Protein product: CASSPPPSVATQYF. The chain is built from TRBV7-2 and TRBJ2-5, with D maybe TRBD2 (6 bases). V was trimmed by 5 bases and J by 8 bases, leaving 18 bases between them. CDR3 length: 14 amino acids. The germline CDR1 and CDR2 sequences are SGHTA and FQGNSA.

Many counts were recorded for this clonotype. V usage is TRBV27 and J usage is TRBJ2-4; 7 bases agree with TRBD1. The CDR3 spans 16 residues. The germline CDR1 and CDR2 sequences are MNHEY and SMNVEV (reference sequence). Unmatched junction bases numbered 6, after V lost 4 bases and J lost 0 bases. CDR3 amino acids: CASSWGQTLAKNIQYF. The CDR3 bases are TGTGCCAGCAGTTGGGGACAGACTCTAGCCAAAAACATTCAGTACTTC.

Ten or more counts support this clonotype. The chain employs TRBV20-1 and TRBJ1-6; no firm D call. CDR1 DFQATT and CDR2 SNEGSKA come from the germline V gene (reference sequence). The CDR3 totals 13 residues. Trimming stripped 6 bases from V and 6 bases from J, with 12 bases between. The DNA for the CDR3 is TGCAGTGCCAAGACGGCAACTAATTCACCCCTCCACTTT. Its protein product is CSAKTATNSPLHF.

The gene calls are TRBV28 and TRBJ2-1; tentative D call: TRBD1 (6 bases). Germline-derived CDR1 and CDR2 are MDHEN and SYDVKM. V lost 4 bases and J 2 bases, leaving 9 bases between the germline ends. The CDR3 covers 14 residues. CDR3 region: CASSSDRTYNEQFF. The CDR3 DNA follows: TGTGCCAGCAGTTCCGACAGGACCTACAATGAGCAGTTCTTC.

This clonotype was counted ten times or more. The rearrangement links TRBV20-1 to TRBJ2-3; 8 bases agree with TRBD2. Per germline, CDR1 DFQATT and CDR2 SNEGSKA (reference sequence). Trimming took 3 bases from V and 7 from J; bases not matched to a gene: 9. This CDR3 region has 14 residues. The CDR3 DNA reads TGCAGTGCTAGTTCCCCTAGCGGGTATTATACGCAGTATTTT. This sequence encodes CSASSPSGYYTQYF.

A remark on this clonotype: A read error may explain this, as a much larger clone is one base away. Since no conserved phenylalanine or tryptophan closes the CDR3, a read error is the likely cause. The rearrangement links TRBV28 to TRBJ1-2; D unresolved. Trimming removed 11 bases from V and 3 bases from J, with 10 bases in between. This CDR3 has 11 amino acids. Germline V gene lookup returns CDR1 MDHEN and CDR2 SYDVKM. Here the CDR3 reads CAGETDYGYTL. DNA for the CDR3: TGTGCCGGGGAGACTGACTATGGCTACACCCTC.

This clonotype came up many times. J is TRBJ1-4 and V is TRBV25-1; D remains unclear. Germline values: CDR1 MGHDK, CDR2 SYGVNS. The CDR3 is 11 residues long. V shed 8 bases and J shed 4 bases, with 5 bases lying between them. The CDR3: CASGFNEKLFF. Written as DNA, the CDR3 is TGTGCCAGCGGCTTTAATGAAAAACTGTTTTTT. The variable domain in full, completed from reference TRBV25-1 and TRBJ1-4, reads EADIYQTPRYLVIGTGKKITLECSQTMGHDKMYWYQQDPGMELHLIHYSYGVNSTEKGDLSSESTVSRIRTEHFPLTLESARPSHTSQYLCASGFNEKLFFGSGTQLSVL.

This clonotype was recorded at least ten times. V is TRBV27 and J is TRBJ2-1; maybe TRBD2 (6 bases). The CDR3 contains 16 residues. V gave up 4 bases and J gave up 4 bases, with 17 bases separating them. Germline V gives CDR1 MNHEY, CDR2 SMNVEV (reference sequence). Written as DNA, the CDR3 is TGTGCCAGCAGTTCGCGCCCGGGACTCTTTTACAATGAGCAGTTCTTC. Protein sequence: CASSSRPGLFYNEQFF.